This T cell receptor (beta chain) emerged from a study of blood T cell repertoires in COVID-19. Across the study: Acute-phase and convalescent COVID-19 samples originated in the United States, Italy and Spain. PBMCs, B-cell-depleted T cells, or T cells provided the cDNA or gDNA that made up the material.

Authors' data handling: From reference gene primer amplification, estimates of nucleated cell counts were derived. Here immunoSEQ multiplex PCR was the method, and the copy in TCRdb shows in-frame clones only, minus some. V and J calls and clone size are as listed in that table; D and trimming were resolved from the DNA. Altogether about 200,000 clones are present, about 82% being singletons, with the ten largest covering 4.5% to 6.5%. This clone has just a few counts. Assignments of participants to cohorts depended upon their own reported clinical history. This TCR derives from a middle-aged man with acute COVID-19. Sequenced sample: PBMCs or T cells enriched from blood (not recorded which).

The DNA of the CDR3 is TGTGCCAGCAGTCAAGGACAGGGGGTAGATACGCAGTATTTT. Translation gives CASSQGQGVDTQYF. This rearrangement joins TRBV7-8 to TRBJ2-3, with 10 bases fitting TRBD1. CDR1 SGHVS and CDR2 FQNEAQ come from the germline V gene. J gave up 5 bases and V 6 bases, and 5 bases lay outside the gene matches. CDR3 length equals 14 residues.